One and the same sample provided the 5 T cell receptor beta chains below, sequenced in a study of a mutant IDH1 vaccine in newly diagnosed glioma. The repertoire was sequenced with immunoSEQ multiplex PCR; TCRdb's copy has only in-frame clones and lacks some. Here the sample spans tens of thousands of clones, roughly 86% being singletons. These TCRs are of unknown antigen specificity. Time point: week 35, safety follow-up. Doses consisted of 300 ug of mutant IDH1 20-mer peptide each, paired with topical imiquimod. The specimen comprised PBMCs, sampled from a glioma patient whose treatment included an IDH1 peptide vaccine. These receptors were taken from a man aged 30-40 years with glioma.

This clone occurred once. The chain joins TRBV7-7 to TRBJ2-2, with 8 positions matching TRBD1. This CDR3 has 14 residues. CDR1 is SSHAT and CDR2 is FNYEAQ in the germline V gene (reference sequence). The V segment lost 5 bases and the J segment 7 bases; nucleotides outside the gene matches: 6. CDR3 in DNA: TGTGCCAGCAGCGGCAGGGGGCGCGGCGGGGAGCTGTTTTTT. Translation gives CASSGRGRGGELFF.

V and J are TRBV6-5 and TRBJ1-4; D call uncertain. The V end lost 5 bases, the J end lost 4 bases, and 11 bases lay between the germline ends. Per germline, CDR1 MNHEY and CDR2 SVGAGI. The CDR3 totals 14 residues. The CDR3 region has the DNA TGTGCCAGCAGTGTGGATACACTTAATGAAAAACTGTTTTTT. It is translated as CASSVDTLNEKLFF.

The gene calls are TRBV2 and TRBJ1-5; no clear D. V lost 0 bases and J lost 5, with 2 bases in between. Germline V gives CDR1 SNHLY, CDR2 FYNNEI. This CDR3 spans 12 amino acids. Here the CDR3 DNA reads TGTGCCAGCAGTGAAGCGTATCAGCCCCAGCATTTT. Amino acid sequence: CASSEAYQPQHF.

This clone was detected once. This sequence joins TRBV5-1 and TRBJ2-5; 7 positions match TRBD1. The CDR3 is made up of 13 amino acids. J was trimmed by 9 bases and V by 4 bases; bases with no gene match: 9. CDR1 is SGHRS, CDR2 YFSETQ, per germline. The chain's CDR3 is CASSPGPQGAQYF. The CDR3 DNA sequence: TGCGCCAGCAGCCCAGGCCCTCAGGGGGCCCAGTACTTC.

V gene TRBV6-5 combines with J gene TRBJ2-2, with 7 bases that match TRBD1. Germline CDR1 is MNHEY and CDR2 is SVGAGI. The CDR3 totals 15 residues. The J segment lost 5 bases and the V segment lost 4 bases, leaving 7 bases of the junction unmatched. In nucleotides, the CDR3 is TGTGCCAGCAGTTTAACGGGACAGCCTACCGGGGAGCTGTTTTTT. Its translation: CASSLTGQPTGELFF.